The clone carrying this TCR beta chain was observed many times. Its antigen is undetermined. This entry is derived from a study of identical twins. TCRdb processed the 5' RACE reads anew with MiXCR; each CDR3 protein has one entry. Seen here are roughly 720,000 distinct CDR3 sequences, 18% observed once, and the top ten hold under 15%. Per germline, CDR1 SGHAT and CDR2 FQNNGV. This CDR3 has 13 residues. J gave up 5 bases and V 7 bases, and 5 bases lay outside the gene matches. Whole-study results and caveats: Models underpredicted monozygotic twin sharing of out-of-frame TCR alpha.

This sample also belongs to another study, concerning T cells expressing NK-cell markers.

The origin of this receptor is a woman younger than 30 in good health. V gene TRBV11-2 combines with J gene TRBJ1-1; 9 bases align to TRBD1. The material sequenced was PBMCs. In DNA, the CDR3 is TGTGCCAGCACAGGGACAGGGAGAACTGAAGCTTTCTTT. Its protein is CASTGTGRTEAFF.